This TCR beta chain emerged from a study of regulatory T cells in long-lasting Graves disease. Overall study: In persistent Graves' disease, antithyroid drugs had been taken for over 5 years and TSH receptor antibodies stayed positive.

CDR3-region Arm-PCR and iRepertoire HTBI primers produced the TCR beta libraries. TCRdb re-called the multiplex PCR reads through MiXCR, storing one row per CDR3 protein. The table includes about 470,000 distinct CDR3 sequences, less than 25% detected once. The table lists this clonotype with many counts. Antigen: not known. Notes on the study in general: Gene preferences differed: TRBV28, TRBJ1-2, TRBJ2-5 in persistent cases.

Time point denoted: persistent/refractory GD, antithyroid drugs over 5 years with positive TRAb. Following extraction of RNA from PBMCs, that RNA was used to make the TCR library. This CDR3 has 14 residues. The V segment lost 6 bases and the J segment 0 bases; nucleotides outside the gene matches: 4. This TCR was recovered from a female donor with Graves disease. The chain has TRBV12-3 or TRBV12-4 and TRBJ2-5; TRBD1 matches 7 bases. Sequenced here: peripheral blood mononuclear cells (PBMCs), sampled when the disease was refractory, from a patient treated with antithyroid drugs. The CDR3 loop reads CASREQGYQETQYF. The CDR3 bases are TGTGCCAGCAGAGAACAGGGGTACCAAGAGACCCAGTACTTC.